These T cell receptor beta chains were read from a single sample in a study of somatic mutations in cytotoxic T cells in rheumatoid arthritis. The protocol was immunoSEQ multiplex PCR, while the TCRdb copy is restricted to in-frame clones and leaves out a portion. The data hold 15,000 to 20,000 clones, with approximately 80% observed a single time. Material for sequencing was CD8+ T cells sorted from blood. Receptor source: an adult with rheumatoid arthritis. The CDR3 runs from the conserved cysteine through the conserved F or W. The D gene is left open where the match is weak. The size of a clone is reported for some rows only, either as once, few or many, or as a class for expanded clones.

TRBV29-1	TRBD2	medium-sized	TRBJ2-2	TGCAGCGGAAGACTAGCGGGAGGCGACACCGGGGAGCTGTTTTTT	CSGRLAGGDTGELFF
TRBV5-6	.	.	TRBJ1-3	TGTGCCAGCAGCTTGTGGGTGGCTGGAAACACCATATATTTT	CASSLWVAGNTIYF
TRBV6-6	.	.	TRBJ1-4	TGTGCCAGCATGATGCGGGCCGCAAATGAAAAACTGTTTTTT	CASMMRAANEKLFF
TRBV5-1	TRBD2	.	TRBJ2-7	TGCGCCAGCAGCTTGGGACTAGCGGAACCCTCCTACGAGCAGTACTTC	CASSLGLAEPSYEQYF
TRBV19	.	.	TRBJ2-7	TGTGCCAGTAGCTCCCTGGGGTTAGGCTCCTACGAGCAGTACTTC	CASSSLGLGSYEQYF
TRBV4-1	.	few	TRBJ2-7	TGCGCCAGCAGCCAAGTTTTGACCTCCTACGAGCAGTACTTC	CASSQVLTSYEQYF
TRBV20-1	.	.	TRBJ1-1	TGCAGTGCTAGGCCTAACACTGAAGCTTTCTTT	CSARPNTEAFF
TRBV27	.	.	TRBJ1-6	TGTGCCAGTAGTCGGGGGGCTGTCTCACCCCTCCACTTT	CASSRGAVSPLHF
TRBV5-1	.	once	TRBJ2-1	TGCGCCAGCAGGTCGAGGGCAGGGCTCTACAATGAGCAGTTCTTC	CASRSRAGLYNEQFF
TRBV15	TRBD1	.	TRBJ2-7	TGTGCCACCAGCAGTAGCCGGGACAGTGTAGGGGAGCAGTACTTC	CATSSSRDSVGEQYF
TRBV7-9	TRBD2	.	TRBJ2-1	TGTGCCAGCAGCTTAGGCGGGGGTTACAATGAGCAGTTCTTC	CASSLGGGYNEQFF
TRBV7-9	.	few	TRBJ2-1	TGTGCCAGCAGCTGGAAAGTTAGCTCCTACAATGAGCAGTTCTTC	CASSWKVSSYNEQFF
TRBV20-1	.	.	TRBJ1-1	TGCAGTCCCTGGGATACTGAAGCTTTCTTT	CSPWDTEAFF
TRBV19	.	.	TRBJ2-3	TGTGCCAGTAGTTCCGGAGTCCGCACAGATACGCAGTATTTT	CASSSGVRTDTQYF
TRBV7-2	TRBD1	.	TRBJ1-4	TGTGCCAGCAGCCAGACAGGGACCACTAATGAAAAACTGTTTTTT	CASSQTGTTNEKLFF
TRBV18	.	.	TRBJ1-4	TGTGCCAGCCACCATCCGGCTGCTACTAATGAAAAACTGTTTTTT	CASHHPAATNEKLFF
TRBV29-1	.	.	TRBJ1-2	TGCAGCGTTGAAGATGAAAGCTATGGCTACACCTTC	CSVEDESYGYTF
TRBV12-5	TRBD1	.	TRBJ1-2	TGTGCTAGTGGCTACGGGGACAGGTTCTATGGCTACACCTTC	CASGYGDRFYGYTF
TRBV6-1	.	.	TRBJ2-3	TGTGCCAGCAGTGAAATTGGTCAGAACACAGATACGCAGTATTTT	CASSEIGQNTDTQYF
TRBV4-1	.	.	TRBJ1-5	TGCGCCAGCAGCCAAGAGGGGGGGGTTCAGCCCCAGCATTTT	CASSQEGGVQPQHF
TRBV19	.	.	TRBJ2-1	TGTGCCAGTAGTCCCCAGTTGATGAGCTCCTACAATGAGCAGTTCTTC	CASSPQLMSSYNEQFF
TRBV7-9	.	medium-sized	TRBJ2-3	TGTGCCAGCAGCTTAAGTAAAGGGTCAGATACGCAGTATTTT	CASSLSKGSDTQYF
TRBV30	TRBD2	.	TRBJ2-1	TGTGCCTGGAGTGAATTAGCGGGAGGAGCCTACAATGAGCAGTTCTTC	CAWSELAGGAYNEQFF
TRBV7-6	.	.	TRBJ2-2	TGTGCCAGCAGCTTAAAGGTGCCGGAGACAGAAATACCCACCGGGGAGCTGTTTTTT	CASSLKVPETEIPTGELFF
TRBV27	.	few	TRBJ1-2	TGTGCCAGCAGTTTAGTGGGGGACTATGGCTACACCTTC	CASSLVGDYGYTF
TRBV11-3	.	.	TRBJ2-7	TGTGCCAGCAGTTTAGATAAGCTGTACTACGAGCAGTACTTC	CASSLDKLYYEQYF